The present T cell receptor (beta chain) was sequenced within a study of identical twins. Germline V gives CDR1 SGHKS, CDR2 YYEKEE (reference sequence). The CDR3 covers 15 residues. V dropped 2 bases and J dropped 0; count of bases not matched to a gene: 5. TCRdb processed the 5' RACE reads anew with MiXCR; each CDR3 protein has one entry. The data show some 690,000 distinct CDR3 sequences, 20% to 25% seen once. These same data were also listed under a study on T cells expressing NK-cell markers.

J is TRBJ2-7 and V is TRBV5-5, with 7 bases matching TRBD2. Sequencing was performed on PBMCs. The receptor's source is a woman younger than 30 in good health. The CDR3 nucleotides are TGTGCCAGCAGCTTCTTTAGCGGGTTCTCCTACGAGCAGTACTTC. The encoded protein is CASSFFSGFSYEQYF.